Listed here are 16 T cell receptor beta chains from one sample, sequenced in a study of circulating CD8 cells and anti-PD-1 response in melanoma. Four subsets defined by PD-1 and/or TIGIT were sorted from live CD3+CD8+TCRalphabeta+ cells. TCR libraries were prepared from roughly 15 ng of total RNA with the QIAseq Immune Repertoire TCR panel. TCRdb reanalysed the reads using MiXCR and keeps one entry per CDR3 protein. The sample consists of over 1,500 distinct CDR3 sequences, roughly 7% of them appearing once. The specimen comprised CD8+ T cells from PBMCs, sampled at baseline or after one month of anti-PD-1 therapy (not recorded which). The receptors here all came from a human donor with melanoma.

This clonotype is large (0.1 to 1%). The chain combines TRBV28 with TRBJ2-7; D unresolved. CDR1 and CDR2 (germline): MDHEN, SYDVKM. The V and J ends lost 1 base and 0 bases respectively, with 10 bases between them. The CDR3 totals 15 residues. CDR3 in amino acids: CASSLSPAPSYEQYF. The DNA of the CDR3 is TGTGCCAGCAGTTTATCTCCAGCCCCCTCCTACGAGCAGTACTTC.

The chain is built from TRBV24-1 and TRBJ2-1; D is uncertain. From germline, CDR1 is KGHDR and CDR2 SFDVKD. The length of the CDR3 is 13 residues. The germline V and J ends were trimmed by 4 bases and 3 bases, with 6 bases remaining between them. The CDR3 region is CATSEAGYNEQFF. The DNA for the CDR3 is TGTGCCACCAGTGAGGCAGGCTACAATGAGCAGTTCTTC.

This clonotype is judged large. In nucleotides, the CDR3 is TGCAGCGTTGAAGATCGTAACCTGCCGTACGAGCAGTACTTC. Amino acid sequence: CSVEDRNLPYEQYF. This chain uses TRBV29-1 with TRBJ2-7; no clear D. This CDR3 has 14 residues. CDR1 is SQVTM, CDR2 ANQGSEA, per germline. The V gene lost 0 bases and the J gene lost 4 bases, with 13 bases spanning the gap.

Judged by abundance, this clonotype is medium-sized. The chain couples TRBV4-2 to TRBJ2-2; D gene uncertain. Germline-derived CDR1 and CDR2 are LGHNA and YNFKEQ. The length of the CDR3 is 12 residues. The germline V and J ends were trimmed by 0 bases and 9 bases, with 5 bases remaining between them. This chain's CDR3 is CASSQDSRELFF. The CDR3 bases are TGTGCCAGCAGCCAAGATTCACGGGAGCTGTTTTTT.

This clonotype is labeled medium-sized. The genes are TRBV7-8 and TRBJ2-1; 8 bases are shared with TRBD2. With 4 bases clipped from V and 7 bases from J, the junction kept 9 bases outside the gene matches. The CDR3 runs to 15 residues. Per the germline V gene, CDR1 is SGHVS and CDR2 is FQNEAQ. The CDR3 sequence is CASSSLAGMGNEQFF. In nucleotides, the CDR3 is TGTGCCAGCAGCTCGCTAGCGGGTATGGGAAATGAGCAGTTCTTC.

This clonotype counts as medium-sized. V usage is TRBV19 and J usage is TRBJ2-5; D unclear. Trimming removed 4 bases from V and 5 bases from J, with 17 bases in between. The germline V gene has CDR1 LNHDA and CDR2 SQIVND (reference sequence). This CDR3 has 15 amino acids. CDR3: CASSTRTADGETQYF. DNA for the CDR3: TGTGCCAGTAGTACCCGGACCGCGGACGGGGAGACCCAGTACTTC.

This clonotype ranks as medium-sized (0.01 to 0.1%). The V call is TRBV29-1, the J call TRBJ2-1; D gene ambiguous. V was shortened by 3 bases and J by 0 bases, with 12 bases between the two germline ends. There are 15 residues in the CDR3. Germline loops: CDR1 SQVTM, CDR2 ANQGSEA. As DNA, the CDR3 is TGCAGCGTTGAGGGTATCCCGAGCTCCTACAATGAGCAGTTCTTC. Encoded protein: CSVEGIPSSYNEQFF.

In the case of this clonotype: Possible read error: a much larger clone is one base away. CDR3 residues: CASGLGQRYNEQYF. The CDR3 DNA sequence: TGTGCTAGTGGTTTAGGGCAGCGCTACAATGAGCAGTACTTC. The J gene is TRBJ2-7, the V gene TRBV12-5, with unresolved D. CDR3 size: 14 residues. The V gene's germline CDR1 is LGHNT and CDR2 FRNRAP. The V and J ends lost 3 bases and 7 bases respectively, with 16 bases between them.

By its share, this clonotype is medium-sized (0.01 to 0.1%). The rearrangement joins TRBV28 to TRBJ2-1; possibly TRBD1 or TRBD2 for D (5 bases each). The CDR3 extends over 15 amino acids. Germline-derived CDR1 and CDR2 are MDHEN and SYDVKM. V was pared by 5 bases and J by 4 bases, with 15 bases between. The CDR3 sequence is CASSTRLGVYNEQFF. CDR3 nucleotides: TGTGCCAGCAGTACTAGACTGGGGGTTTACAATGAGCAGTTCTTC.

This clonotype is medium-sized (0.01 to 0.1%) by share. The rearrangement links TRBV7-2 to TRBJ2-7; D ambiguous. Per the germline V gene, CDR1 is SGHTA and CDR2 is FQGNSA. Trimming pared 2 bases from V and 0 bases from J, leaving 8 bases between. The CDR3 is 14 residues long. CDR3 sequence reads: CASSLIAPSYEQYF. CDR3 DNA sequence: TGTGCCAGCAGCTTAATTGCACCCTCCTACGAGCAGTACTTC.

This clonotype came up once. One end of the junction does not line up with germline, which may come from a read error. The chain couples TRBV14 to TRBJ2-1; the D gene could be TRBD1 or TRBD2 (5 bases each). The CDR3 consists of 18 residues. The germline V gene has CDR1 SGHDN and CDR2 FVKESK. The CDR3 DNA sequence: TGTGCCAGCAGTCAAGGAATCTCACGGTGGGGGATTAACAATGAGCAGTTCTTC. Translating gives CASSQGISRWGINNEQFF.

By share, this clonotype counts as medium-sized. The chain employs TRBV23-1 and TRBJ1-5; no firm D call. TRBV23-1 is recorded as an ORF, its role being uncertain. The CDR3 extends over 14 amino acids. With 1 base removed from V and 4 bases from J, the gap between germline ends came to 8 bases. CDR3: CASSQFPINQPQHF. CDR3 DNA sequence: TGCGCCAGCAGTCAATTCCCAATTAATCAGCCCCAGCATTTT.

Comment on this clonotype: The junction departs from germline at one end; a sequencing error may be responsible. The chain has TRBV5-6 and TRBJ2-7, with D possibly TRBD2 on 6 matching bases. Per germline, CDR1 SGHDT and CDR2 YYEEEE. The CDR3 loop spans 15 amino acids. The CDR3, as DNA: TGTGCCAGCAGCTTGGGGTCCGGGAGCTCCTACGAGCGGTACTTC. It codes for CASSLGSGSSYERYF.

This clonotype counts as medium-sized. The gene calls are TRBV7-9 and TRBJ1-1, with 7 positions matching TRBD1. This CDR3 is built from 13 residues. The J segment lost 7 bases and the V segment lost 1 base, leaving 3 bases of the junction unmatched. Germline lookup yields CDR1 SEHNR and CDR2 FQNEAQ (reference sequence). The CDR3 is CASSLVGTVEAFF. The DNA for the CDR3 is TGTGCCAGCAGCTTAGTTGGGACAGTTGAAGCTTTCTTT.

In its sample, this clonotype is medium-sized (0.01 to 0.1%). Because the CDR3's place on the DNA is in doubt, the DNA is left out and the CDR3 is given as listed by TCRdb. CDR3 protein: CASSTSTASTDTQYF. The chain employs TRBV6-6 and TRBJ2-3. The V gene's germline CDR1 is MNHNY and CDR2 SVGAGI (reference sequence). The CDR3 spans 15 residues, counting both ends.

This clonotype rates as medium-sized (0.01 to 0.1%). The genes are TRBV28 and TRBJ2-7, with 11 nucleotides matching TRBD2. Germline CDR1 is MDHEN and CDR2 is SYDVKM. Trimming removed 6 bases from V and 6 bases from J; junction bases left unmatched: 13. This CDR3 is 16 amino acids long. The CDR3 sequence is CASSPSTSGRGIEQYF. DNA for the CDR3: TGTGCCAGCAGCCCGTCCACTAGCGGGAGAGGAATCGAGCAGTACTTC.